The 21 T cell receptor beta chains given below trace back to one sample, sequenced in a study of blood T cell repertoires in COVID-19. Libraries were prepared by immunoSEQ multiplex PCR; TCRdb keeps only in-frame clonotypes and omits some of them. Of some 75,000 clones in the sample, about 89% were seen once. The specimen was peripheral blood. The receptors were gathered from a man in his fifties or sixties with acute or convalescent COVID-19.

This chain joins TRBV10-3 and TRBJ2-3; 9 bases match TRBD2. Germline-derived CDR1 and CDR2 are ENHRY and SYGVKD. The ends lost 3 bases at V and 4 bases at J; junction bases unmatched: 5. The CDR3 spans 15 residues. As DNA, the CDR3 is TGTGCCATCAGTGAAGGCGGGGGGGCCTCAGATACGCAGTATTTT. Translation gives CAISEGGGASDTQYF.

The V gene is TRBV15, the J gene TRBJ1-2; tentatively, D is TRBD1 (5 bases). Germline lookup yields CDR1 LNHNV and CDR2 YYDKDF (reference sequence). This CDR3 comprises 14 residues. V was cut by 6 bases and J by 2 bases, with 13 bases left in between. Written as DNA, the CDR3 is TGTGCCACCAGTAAACCACAGGAGAACTATGGCTACACCTTC. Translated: CATSKPQENYGYTF.

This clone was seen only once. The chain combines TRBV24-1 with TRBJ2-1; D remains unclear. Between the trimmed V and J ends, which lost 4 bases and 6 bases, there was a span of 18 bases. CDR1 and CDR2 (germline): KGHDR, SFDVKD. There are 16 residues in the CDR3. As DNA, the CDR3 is TGTGCCACCAGTGACAACACACTCCGGGTGCCCAATGAGCAGTTCTTC. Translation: CATSDNTLRVPNEQFF.

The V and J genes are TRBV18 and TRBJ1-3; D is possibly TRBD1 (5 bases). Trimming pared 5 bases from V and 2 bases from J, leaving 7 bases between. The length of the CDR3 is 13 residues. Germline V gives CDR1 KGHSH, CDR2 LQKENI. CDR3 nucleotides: TGTGCCAGCTCAGCAGGGCCTGGAAACACCATATATTTT. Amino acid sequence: CASSAGPGNTIYF.

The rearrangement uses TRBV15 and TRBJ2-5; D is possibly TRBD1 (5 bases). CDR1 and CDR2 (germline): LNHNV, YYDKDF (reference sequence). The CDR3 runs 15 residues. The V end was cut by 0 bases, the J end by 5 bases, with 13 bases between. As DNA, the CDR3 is TGTGCCACCAGCAGAGAGGACACTTCCTTGGAGACCCAGTACTTC. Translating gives CATSREDTSLETQYF.

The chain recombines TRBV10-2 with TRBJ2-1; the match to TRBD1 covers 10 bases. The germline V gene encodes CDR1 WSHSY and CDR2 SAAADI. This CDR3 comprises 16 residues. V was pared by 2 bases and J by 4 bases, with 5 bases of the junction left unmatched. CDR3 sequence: CASSESGTGAYNEQFF. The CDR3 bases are TGCGCCAGCAGTGAGAGTGGGACAGGGGCATACAATGAGCAGTTCTTC.

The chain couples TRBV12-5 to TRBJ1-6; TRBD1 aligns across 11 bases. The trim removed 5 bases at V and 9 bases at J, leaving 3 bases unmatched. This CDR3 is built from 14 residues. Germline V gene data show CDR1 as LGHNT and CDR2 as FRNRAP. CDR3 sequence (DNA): TGTGCTAGTGGTAGCGGGACAGGGGGTTCACCCCTCCACTTT. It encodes CASGSGTGGSPLHF. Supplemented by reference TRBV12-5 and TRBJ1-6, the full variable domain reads DARVTQTPRHKVTEMGQEVTMRCQPILGHNTVFWYRQTMMQGLELLAYFRNRAPLDDSGMPKDRFSAEMPDATLATLKIQPSEPRDSAVYFCASGSGTGGSPLHFGNGTRLTVT.

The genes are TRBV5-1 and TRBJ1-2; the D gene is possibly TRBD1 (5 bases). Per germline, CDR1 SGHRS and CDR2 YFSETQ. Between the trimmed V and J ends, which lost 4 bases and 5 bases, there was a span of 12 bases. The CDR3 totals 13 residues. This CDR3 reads CASSPPGGYGYTF. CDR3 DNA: TGCGCCAGCAGCCCCCCGGGGGGTTATGGCTACACCTTC.

The CDR3 region has the DNA TGCGCCAGCAGCTTGGGGAGGACAGGGCCTCGTAGCTCTGGAAACACCATATATTTT. This gives the protein CASSLGRTGPRSSGNTIYF. The chain combines TRBV5-1 with TRBJ1-3; TRBD1 matches 8 bases. Looked up from germline, CDR1 is SGHRS and CDR2 is YFSETQ. CDR3 size: 19 residues. Germline trimming cut 0 bases from V and 0 bases from J; bases unmatched to any gene: 11.

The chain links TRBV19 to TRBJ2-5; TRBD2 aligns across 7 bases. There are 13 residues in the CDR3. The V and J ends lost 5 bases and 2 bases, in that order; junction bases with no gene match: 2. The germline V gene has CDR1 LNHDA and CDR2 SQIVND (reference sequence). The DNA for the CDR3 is TGTGCCAGTAGTGCGGGGGTACAAGAGACCCAGTACTTC. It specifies CASSAGVQETQYF. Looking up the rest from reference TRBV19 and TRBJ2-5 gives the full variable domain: DGGITQSPKYLFRKEGQNVTLSCEQNLNHDAMYWYRQDPGQGLRLIYYSQIVNDFQKGDIAEGYSVSREKKESFPLTVTSAQKNPTAFYLCASSAGVQETQYFGPGTRLLVL.

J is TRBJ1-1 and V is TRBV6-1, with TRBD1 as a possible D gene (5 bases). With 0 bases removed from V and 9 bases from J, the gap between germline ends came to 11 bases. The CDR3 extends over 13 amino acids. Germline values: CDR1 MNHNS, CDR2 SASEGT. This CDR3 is CASSEAPGKKAFF. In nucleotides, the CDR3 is TGTGCCAGCAGTGAAGCGCCAGGGAAGAAAGCTTTCTTT.

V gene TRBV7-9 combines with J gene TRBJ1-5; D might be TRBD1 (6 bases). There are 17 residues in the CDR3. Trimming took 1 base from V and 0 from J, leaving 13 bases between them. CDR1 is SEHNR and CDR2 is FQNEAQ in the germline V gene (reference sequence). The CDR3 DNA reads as TGTGCCAGCAGCTTAGGCACAGGGTCCCTTAGCAATCAGCCCCAGCATTTT. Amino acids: CASSLGTGSLSNQPQHF.

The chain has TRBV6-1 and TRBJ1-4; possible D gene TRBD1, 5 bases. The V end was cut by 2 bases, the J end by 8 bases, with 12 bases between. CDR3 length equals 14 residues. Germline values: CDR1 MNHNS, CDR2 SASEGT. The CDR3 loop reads CASSESWAGEKLFF. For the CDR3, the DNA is TGTGCCAGCAGTGAAAGTTGGGCAGGGGAAAAACTGTTTTTT.

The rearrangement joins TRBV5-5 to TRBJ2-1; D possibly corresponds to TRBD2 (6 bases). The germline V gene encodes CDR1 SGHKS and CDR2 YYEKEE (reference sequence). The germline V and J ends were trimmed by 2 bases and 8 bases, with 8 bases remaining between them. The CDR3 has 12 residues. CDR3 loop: CASSFGTHEQFF. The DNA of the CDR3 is TGTGCCAGCAGCTTCGGGACTCATGAGCAGTTCTTC.

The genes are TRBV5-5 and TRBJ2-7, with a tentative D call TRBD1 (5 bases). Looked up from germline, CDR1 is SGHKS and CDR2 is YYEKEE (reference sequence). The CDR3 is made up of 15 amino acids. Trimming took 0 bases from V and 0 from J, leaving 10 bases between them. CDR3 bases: TGTGCCAGCAGCTTGGGCCCCAGGGCCTCCTACGAGCAGTACTTC. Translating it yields CASSLGPRASYEQYF.

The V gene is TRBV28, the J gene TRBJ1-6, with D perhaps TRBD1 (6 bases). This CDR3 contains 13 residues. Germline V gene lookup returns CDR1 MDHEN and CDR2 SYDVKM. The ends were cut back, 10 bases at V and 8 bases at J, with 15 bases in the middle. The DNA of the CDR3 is TGTGCCACCGAGACTTACAGGGATTCACCCCTCCACTTT. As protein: CATETYRDSPLHF.

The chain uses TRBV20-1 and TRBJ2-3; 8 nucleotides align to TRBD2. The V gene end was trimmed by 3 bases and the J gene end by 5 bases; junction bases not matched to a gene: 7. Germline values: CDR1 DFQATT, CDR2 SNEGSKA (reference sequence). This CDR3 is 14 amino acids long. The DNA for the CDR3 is TGCAGTGCTAGTGGAGCGGGAGTCGGAGATACGCAGTATTTT. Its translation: CSASGAGVGDTQYF.

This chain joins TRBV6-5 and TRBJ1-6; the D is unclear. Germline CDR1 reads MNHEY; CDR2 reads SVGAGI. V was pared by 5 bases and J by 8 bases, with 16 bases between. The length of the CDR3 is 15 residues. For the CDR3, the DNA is TGTGCCAGCAGTCGAGCCTGGAACCTAGATTCACCCCTCCACTTT. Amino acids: CASSRAWNLDSPLHF.

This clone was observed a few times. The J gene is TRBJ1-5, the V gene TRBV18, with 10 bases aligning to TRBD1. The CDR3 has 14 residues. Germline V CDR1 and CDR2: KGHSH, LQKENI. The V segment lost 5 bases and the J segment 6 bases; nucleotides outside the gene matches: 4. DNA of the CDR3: TGTGCCAGCTCAGCCGGACAGGGGGGTCAGCCCCAGCATTTT. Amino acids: CASSAGQGGQPQHF.

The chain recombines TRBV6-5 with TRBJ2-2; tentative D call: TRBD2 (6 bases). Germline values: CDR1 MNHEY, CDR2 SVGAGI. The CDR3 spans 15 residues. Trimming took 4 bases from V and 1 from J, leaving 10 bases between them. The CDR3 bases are TGTGCCAGCAGTTTAGGGACTGAGAACACCGGGGAGCTGTTTTTT. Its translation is CASSLGTENTGELFF.

This CDR3 is CASSFSQGHGYTF. The CDR3 DNA reads TGTGCCAGCAGCTTTTCACAGGGGCATGGCTACACCTTC. This sequence joins TRBV7-9 and TRBJ1-2, with 7 bases lining up with TRBD1. V trimming: 3 bases; J trimming: 6 bases; junction bases outside the gene matches: 4. The CDR3 is 13 residues long. CDR1 SEHNR and CDR2 FQNEAQ come from the germline V gene (reference sequence).